This T cell receptor beta chain originates from a study of shared clonotypes between healthy human individuals. Study-wide findings and caveats: Generation of non-shared clonotypes was less probable than generation of clonotypes shared by all four donors. Naive CD4 clonotypes overlapped across a handful of donors at around 4.7%.

The sample holds one count of this clone. The antigen is undetermined. Here immunoSEQ multiplex PCR was the method, and the copy in TCRdb shows in-frame clones only, minus some. The sample records roughly 1,500,000 clones, roughly 98% being singletons. Both subsets, CD45RA+ naive and CD45RA-negative memory, were split from the CD4+ cells. Sequencing was performed on naive CD4+ T cells sorted from blood. Stated subset: CD45RA+ positively selected. The clonotype was recovered from a man aged 25 to 40 in good health.

This CDR3 is CAWRIRGDTEAFF. CDR3 bases: TGTGCCTGGAGAATCAGGGGAGATACTGAAGCTTTCTTT. The V and J genes are TRBV30 and TRBJ1-1, with a possible D match to TRBD1 (6 bases). CDR3 length: 13 amino acids. Trimming stripped 3 bases from V and 5 bases from J, with 13 bases between. The V gene's germline CDR1 is GTSNPN and CDR2 SVGIG (reference sequence).